This TCR beta chain was retrieved from a study of cytomegalovirus exposure and HLA in healthy donors. Whole-study results and caveats: TCR beta V- and J-gene trimming, according to a later analysis, was linked to a missense DCLRE1C variant. A list of 150 to 200 TCR beta chains associated with cytomegalovirus was given. Upon later analysis, HLA-associated TCR beta chains proved more clonally expanded than other, equally common chains.

The germline V gene encodes CDR1 ENHRY and CDR2 SYGVKD. Trimming removed 3 bases from V and 2 bases from J, with 9 bases in between. CDR3 length equals 14 residues. Samples came from healthy bone marrow donors. This clone has only one observation. Its antigen is unidentified. 13 Jbeta primers and 60 Vbeta primers were used for the PCR. Profiled with immunoSEQ multiplex PCR; TCRdb holds only in-frame clones, not every one. Of about 150,000 clones listed, roughly 82% were seen once; the top ten hold approximately 3.6%. The chain uses TRBV10-3 and TRBJ2-3, with D unresolved. Material: PBMCs. The clonotype originates from a male donor in good health and CMV-seronegative. This CDR3 is CAISDGLYTDTQYF. DNA of the CDR3: TGTGCCATCAGTGATGGGCTCTACACAGATACGCAGTATTTT.